The 10 T cell receptor beta chains below all came from one sample that was sequenced in a study of PD-L1 blockade in urothelial cancer. This table comes from immunoSEQ multiplex PCR, and its TCRdb copy is limited to in-frame clones, with some not included. Of about 100,000 clones in the sample, approximately 85% are singletons; the top ten hold roughly 2.3%. The sample here was PBMCs, taken around atezolizumab (anti-PD-L1) treatment. The receptors originated from a man aged 45-65 years with urothelial cancer.

The chain is built from TRBV6-4 and TRBJ1-1, with D unclear. V was pared by 4 bases and J by 1 base, with 7 bases between. The CDR3 runs 13 residues. Germline loops: CDR1 MRHNA, CDR2 SNTAGT. CDR3 protein: CASSVQANTEAFF. The CDR3 region has the DNA TGTGCCAGCAGTGTCCAGGCGAACACTGAAGCTTTCTTT.

The genes are TRBV7-2 and TRBJ1-5; 7 positions match TRBD1. CDR1 SGHTA and CDR2 FQGNSA come from the germline V gene. The J segment lost 3 bases and the V segment lost 6 bases, leaving 5 bases of the junction unmatched. CDR3 length: 14 amino acids. CDR3 sequence reads: CASSKTGNNQPQHF. CDR3 coding DNA: TGTGCCAGCAGTAAGACAGGGAACAATCAGCCCCAGCATTTT.

V gene TRBV14 combines with J gene TRBJ2-1; tentative D call: TRBD1 (6 bases). V lost 1 base to trimming and J lost 3 bases, with 13 bases between them. The CDR3 is 16 amino acids. Germline V gene lookup returns CDR1 SGHDN and CDR2 FVKESK. The CDR3 is CASSQGVGAFYNEQFF. Here the CDR3 DNA reads TGTGCCAGCAGCCAAGGGGTGGGGGCCTTCTACAATGAGCAGTTCTTC.

This clone was seen more than once but under ten times. V usage is TRBV4-1 and J usage is TRBJ2-3, with D possibly matching TRBD1 (6 bases). V lost 1 base and J lost 10, with 6 bases in between. CDR1 and CDR2 from the germline V gene are MGHRA and YSYEKL. There are 11 residues in the CDR3. The CDR3 loop is CASSQGQAQYF. The DNA for the CDR3 is TGCGCCAGCAGCCAAGGACAGGCGCAGTATTTT.

This clone was found once. The gene calls are TRBV19 and TRBJ1-2; 10 nucleotides line up with TRBD1. In germline, CDR1 is LNHDA, CDR2 SQIVND (reference sequence). Trimming at V came to 10 bases and at J to 8 bases, leaving 16 bases not matched to a gene. This CDR3 has 15 amino acids. The CDR3 loop reads CATQQSDRGRNGYTF. The CDR3 bases are TGTGCCACCCAGCAGTCGGACAGGGGGAGAAACGGCTACACCTTC.

V usage is TRBV5-1 and J usage is TRBJ2-1; D may be TRBD1 (6 bases). The germline V and J ends were trimmed by 3 bases and 4 bases, with 11 bases remaining between them. The CDR3 length is 14 residues. CDR1 is SGHRS and CDR2 is YFSETQ in the germline V gene. This chain's CDR3 is CASSSGTQYNEQFF. CDR3 nucleotides: TGCGCCAGCAGCTCCGGGACACAATACAATGAGCAGTTCTTC.

This rearrangement joins TRBV7-9 to TRBJ2-1; 12 nucleotides align to TRBD2. The CDR3 extends over 14 amino acids. With V trimmed by 4 bases and J by 12 bases, 7 bases remained unmatched. The germline V gene encodes CDR1 SEHNR and CDR2 FQNEAQ (reference sequence). In nucleotides, the CDR3 is TGTGCCAGCAGCTCTAGCGGGAGGGCCGTATCGCAGTTCTTC. Translated, it gives CASSSSGRAVSQFF. The full variable domain, completed using reference TRBV7-9 and TRBJ2-1, is DTGVSQNPRHKITKRGQNVTFRCDPISEHNRLYWYRQTLGQGPEFLTYFQNEAQLEKSRLLSDRFSAERPKGSFSTLEIQRTEQGDSAMYLCASSSSGRAVSQFFGPGTRLTVL.

The V gene is TRBV14, the J gene TRBJ2-3; 11 nucleotides align to TRBD2. Looked up from germline, CDR1 is SGHDN and CDR2 is FVKESK. The CDR3 runs to 18 residues. V gave up 2 bases and J gave up 0 bases; unmatched junction bases: 7. The CDR3 is CASSQRLAGSSSTDTQYF. The CDR3 coding sequence is TGTGCCAGCAGCCAACGACTAGCGGGAAGTTCTAGCACAGATACGCAGTATTTT.

CDR3 amino acids: CASSFGHTSIEAFF. CDR3 DNA: TGTGCCAGCAGTTTCGGACACACCTCCATTGAAGCTTTCTTT. V and J are TRBV27 and TRBJ1-1, with D perhaps TRBD1 (5 bases). Germline V gene lookup returns CDR1 MNHEY and CDR2 SMNVEV (reference sequence). V lost 3 bases and J 7 bases, leaving 15 bases between the germline ends. The length of the CDR3 is 14 residues.

This clone was recorded a few times. The rearrangement joins TRBV5-1 to TRBJ2-3; 13 positions match TRBD2. Trimming at V came to 4 bases and at J to 5 bases, leaving 7 bases not matched to a gene. From germline, CDR1 is SGHRS and CDR2 YFSETQ. There are 16 residues in the CDR3. Written as DNA, the CDR3 is TGCGCCAGCAGCCCCGGACTAGCGGGAGTCGTAGATACGCAGTATTTT. Protein: CASSPGLAGVVDTQYF.